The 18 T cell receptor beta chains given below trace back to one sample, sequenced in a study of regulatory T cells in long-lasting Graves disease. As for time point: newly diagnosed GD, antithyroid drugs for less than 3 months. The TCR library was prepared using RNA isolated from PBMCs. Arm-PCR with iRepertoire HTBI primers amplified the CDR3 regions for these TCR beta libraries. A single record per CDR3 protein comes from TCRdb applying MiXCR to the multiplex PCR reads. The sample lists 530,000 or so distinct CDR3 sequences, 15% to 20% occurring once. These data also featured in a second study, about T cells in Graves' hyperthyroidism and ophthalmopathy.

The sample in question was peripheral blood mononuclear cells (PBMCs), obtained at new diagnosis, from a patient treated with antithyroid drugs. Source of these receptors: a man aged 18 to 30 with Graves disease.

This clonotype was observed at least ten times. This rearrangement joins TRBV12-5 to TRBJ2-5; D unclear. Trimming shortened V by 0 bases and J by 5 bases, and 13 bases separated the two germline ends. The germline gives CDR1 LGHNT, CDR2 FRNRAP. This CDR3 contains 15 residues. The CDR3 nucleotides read TGTGCTAGTGGTTTGGTCCCCGCCCATGAGGAGACCCAGTACTTC. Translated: CASGLVPAHEETQYF.

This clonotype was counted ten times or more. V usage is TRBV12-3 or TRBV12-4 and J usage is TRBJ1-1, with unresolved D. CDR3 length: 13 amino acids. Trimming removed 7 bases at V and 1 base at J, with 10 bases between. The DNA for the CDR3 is TGTGCCAGCACCCTGCAAGCGAACACTGAAGCTTTCTTT. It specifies CASTLQANTEAFF.

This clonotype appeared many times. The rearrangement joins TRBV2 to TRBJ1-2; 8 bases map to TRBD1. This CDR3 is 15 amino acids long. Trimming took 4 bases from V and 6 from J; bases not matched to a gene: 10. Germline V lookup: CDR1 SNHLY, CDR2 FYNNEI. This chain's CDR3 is CASSGGGDRPDGYTF. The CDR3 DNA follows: TGTGCCAGCAGTGGAGGAGGGGACAGGCCCGATGGCTACACCTTC. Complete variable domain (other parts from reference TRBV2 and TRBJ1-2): EPEVTQTPSHQVTQMGQEVILRCVPISNHLYFYWYRQILGQKVEFLVSFYNNEISEKSEIFDDQFSVERPDGSNFTLKIRSTKLEDSAMYFCASSGGGDRPDGYTFGSGTRLTVV.

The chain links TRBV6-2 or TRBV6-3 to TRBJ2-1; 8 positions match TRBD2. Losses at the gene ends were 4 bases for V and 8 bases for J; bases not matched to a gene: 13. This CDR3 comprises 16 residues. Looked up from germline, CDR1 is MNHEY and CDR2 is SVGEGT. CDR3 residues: CASSSPGTRVIHEQFF. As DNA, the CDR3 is TGTGCCAGCAGTTCCCCCGGGACTAGGGTGATCCATGAGCAGTTCTTC.

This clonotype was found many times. The CDR3 bases are TGTGCCAGCAGCCTGGACGGGACAGGGTACGAGCAGTACTTC. This gives the protein CASSLDGTGYEQYF. The chain links TRBV11-2 to TRBJ2-7; 9 nucleotides align to TRBD1. J was trimmed by 4 bases and V by 5 bases; bases with no gene match: 6. In germline, CDR1 is SGHAT, CDR2 FQNNGV. The CDR3 contains 14 residues.

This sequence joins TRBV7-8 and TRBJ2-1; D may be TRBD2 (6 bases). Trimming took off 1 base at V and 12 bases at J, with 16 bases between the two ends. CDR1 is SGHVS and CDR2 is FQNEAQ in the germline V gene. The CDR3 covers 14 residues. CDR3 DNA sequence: TGTGCCAGCAGCTTAGATTCCGCGGGGTTAGGGCAGTTCTTC. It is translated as CASSLDSAGLGQFF.

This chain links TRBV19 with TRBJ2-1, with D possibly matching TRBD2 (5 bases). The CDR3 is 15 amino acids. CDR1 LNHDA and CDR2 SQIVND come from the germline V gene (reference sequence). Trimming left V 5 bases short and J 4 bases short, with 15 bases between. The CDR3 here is CASSDYSEAYNEQFF. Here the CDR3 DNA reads TGTGCCAGTAGTGACTATAGCGAGGCTTACAATGAGCAGTTCTTC.

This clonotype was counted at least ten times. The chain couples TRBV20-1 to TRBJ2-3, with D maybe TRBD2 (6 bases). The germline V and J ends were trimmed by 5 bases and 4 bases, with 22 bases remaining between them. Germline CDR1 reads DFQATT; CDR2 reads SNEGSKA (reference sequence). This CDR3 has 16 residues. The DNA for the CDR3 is TGCAGTGCTGGTCCTGGAGAGGGAGGTGGGGCAGATACGCAGTATTTT. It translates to CSAGPGEGGGADTQYF.

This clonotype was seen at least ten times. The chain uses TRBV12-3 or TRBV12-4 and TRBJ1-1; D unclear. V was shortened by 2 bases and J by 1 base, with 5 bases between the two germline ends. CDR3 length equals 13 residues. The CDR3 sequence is CASSLPQNTEAFF. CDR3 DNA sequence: TGTGCCAGCAGTTTACCCCAGAACACTGAAGCTTTCTTT.

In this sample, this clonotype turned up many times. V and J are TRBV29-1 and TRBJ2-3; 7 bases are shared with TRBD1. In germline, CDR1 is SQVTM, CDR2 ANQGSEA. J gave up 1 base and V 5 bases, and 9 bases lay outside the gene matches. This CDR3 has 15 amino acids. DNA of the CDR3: TGCAGCGTTTCGAATAGGGGGCACGGCACAGATACGCAGTATTTT. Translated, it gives CSVSNRGHGTDTQYF.

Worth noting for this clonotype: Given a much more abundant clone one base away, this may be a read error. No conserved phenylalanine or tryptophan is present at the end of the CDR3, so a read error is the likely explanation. Here the CDR3 DNA reads TGTGCCAGCAGCCCGGGGAGGGACGAGCAGTACCTC. It specifies CASSPGRDEQYL. V and J are TRBV6-9 and TRBJ2-7; 7 bases match TRBD2. Per germline, CDR1 MNHGY and CDR2 SVAAGI. J was trimmed by 5 bases and V by 6 bases; bases with no gene match: 4. The CDR3 consists of 12 residues.

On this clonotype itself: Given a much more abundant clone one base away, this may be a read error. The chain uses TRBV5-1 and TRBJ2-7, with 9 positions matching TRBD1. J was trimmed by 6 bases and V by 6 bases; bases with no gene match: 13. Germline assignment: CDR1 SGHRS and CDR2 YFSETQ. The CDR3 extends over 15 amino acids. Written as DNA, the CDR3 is TGCGCCAGCAACGCGGACCCGTACAGGGGGCTCGAGCAGTACTTC. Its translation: CASNADPYRGLEQYF.

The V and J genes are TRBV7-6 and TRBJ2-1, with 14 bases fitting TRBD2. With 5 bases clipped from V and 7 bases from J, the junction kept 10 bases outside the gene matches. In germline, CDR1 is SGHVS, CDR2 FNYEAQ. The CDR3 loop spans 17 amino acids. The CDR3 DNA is TGTGCCAGCAGCCAGACTAGCGGGAGGGGGTTAGAAAATGAGCAGTTCTTC. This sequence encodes CASSQTSGRGLENEQFF.

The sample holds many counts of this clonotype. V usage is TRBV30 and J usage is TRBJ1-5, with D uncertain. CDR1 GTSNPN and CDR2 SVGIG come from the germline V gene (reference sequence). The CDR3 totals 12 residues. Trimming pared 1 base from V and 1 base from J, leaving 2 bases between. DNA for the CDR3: TGTGCCTGGAGTGGCAGCAATCAGCCCCAGCATTTT. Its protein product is CAWSGSNQPQHF. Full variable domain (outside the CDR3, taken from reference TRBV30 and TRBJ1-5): SQTIHQWPATLVQPVGSPLSLECTVEGTSNPNLYWYRQAAGRGLQLLFYSVGIGQISSEVPQNLSASRPQDRQFILSSKKLLLSDSGFYLCAWSGSNQPQHFGDGTRLSIL.

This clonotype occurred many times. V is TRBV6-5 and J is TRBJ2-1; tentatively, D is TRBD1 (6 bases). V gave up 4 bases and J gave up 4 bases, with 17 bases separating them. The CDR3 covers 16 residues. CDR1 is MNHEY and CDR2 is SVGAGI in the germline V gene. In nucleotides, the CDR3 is TGTGCCAGCAGTTCCACTGAGGGGGAGAGGTACAATGAGCAGTTCTTC. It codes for CASSSTEGERYNEQFF.

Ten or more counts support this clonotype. As DNA, the CDR3 is TGTGCCAGCAGGAAAGGGGAGGGTGAGCAGTTCTTC. Amino acid sequence: CASRKGEGEQFF. This chain uses TRBV7-9 with TRBJ2-1; TRBD2 matches 7 bases. The CDR3 runs to 12 residues. In germline, CDR1 is SEHNR, CDR2 FQNEAQ (reference sequence). The ends lost 6 bases at V and 9 bases at J; junction bases unmatched: 5. The full variable domain, with the rest looked up from reference TRBV7-9 and TRBJ2-1, is DTGVSQNPRHKITKRGQNVTFRCDPISEHNRLYWYRQTLGQGPEFLTYFQNEAQLEKSRLLSDRFSAERPKGSFSTLEIQRTEQGDSAMYLCASRKGEGEQFFGPGTRLTVL.

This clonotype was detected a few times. CDR3 residues: CASSSWDRSTGELFF. CDR3 in DNA: TGTGCCAGCAGTTCCTGGGACAGGTCAACCGGGGAGCTGTTTTTT. This chain joins TRBV12-3 or TRBV12-4 and TRBJ2-2; TRBD1 matches at 8 bases. The CDR3 loop spans 15 amino acids. V lost 4 bases to trimming and J lost 5 bases; unmatched junction nucleotides: 6.

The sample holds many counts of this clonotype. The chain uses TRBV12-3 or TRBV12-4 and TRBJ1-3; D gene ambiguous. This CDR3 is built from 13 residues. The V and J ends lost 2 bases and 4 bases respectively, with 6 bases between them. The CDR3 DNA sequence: TGTGCCAGCAGTTTACTTGTCGGAAACACCATATATTTT. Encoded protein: CASSLLVGNTIYF.